This T cell receptor (beta chain) was observed in a study of OX40 agonist ivuxolimab in advanced cancers. Study-level findings and limits: Average numbers of expanded clones were greater in CD8+ T cells than in CD4+. Relatively little clonal expansion, among the lowest observed, appeared in partial responders at 0.1-3.0 mg/kg.

The assay was immunoSEQ multiplex PCR, and TCRdb's table has in-frame clones only and misses some. Of 100,000 or so clones in the sample, about 85% were seen once. Regarding this clone: Antigen unknown.

It was autoimmune disease history or systemic immunosuppression that excluded patients. CDR1 and CDR2 (germline): SGHDN, FVKESK. Trimming took off 4 bases at V and 6 bases at J, with 15 bases between the two ends. This CDR3 spans 15 amino acids. The TCR originated in an adult with an advanced solid tumor such as melanoma, head and neck, liver or kidney cancer. The rearrangement uses TRBV14 and TRBJ1-4; D not certain. The specimen was CD4+ or CD8+ T cells sorted from blood, collected in a trial of the OX40 agonist ivuxolimab. The CDR3 DNA sequence: TGTGCCAGCAGCCTCAACTCGGGAATTTATGAAAAACTGTTTTTT. Translation: CASSLNSGIYEKLFF.